This TCR beta chain is drawn from a study of T cells after yellow fever vaccination. It was through 5'RACE template switching that TCR cDNA was made, with a universal primer site and UMIs added. TCRdb itself ran the 5' RACE reads through MiXCR, one entry per CDR3 protein. The data hold some 150,000 distinct CDR3 sequences, with about 6.9% observed a single time. Germline V CDR1 and CDR2: SGHTA, FQGNSA. CDR3 length equals 14 residues. J was trimmed by 4 bases and V by 5 bases; bases with no gene match: 6. Ten or more counts support this clonotype. Specimen: CD4+ T cells sorted from PBMCs, collected 10 days after the yellow fever booster vaccination. The rearrangement uses TRBV7-2 and TRBJ2-5, with 8 bases matching TRBD1. The origin of this receptor is a man aged 25 to 45 who received the YFV17D yellow fever vaccine. CDR3 coding DNA: TGTGCCAGCAGCGTCGACAGGGGTCGAGAGACCCAGTACTTC. Amino acids: CASSVDRGRETQYF.